These T cell receptor beta chains were read from a single sample in a study of metastatic and nonmetastatic thyroid tumors. TCRdb re-called the PCR reads with MiXCR. This repertoire shows 5,000 or so clones, 17% found once; its top ten account for around 17%. The sample taken for sequencing was adjacent normal tissue. The receptors shown here come from a female donor with papillary thyroid cancer or a benign thyroid nodule (not recorded which). Some clones in this sample may be carry-over from other donors' samples. Both conserved end residues are part of each CDR3. A D gene is named only where the DNA matches it firmly. The size entry is marked missing in some rows and otherwise reads once, few, many or a size class.

j_call	v_call	clone_size	d_call	cdr3_nt	cdr3_aa
TRBJ2-3	TRBV10-3	few	TRBD2	TGTGCCATCAGGGGGACTAGCGTGGATACGCAGTATTTT	CAIRGTSVDTQYF
TRBJ1-3	TRBV6-1	large	NA	TGTGCCAGCAGGCCAGCCTCTGGAAACACCATATATTTT	CASRPASGNTIYF
TRBJ1-4	TRBV12-3/TRBV12-4	medium-sized	NA	TGTGCCAGCAGTCCCCATCAAGAAAAACTGTTTTTT	CASSPHQEKLFF
TRBJ1-3	TRBV6-5	NA	NA	TGTGCCAGCAGTTACATGGGGGGAGGAAACACCATATATTTT	CASSYMGGGNTIYF
TRBJ1-4	TRBV6-2/TRBV6-3	few	NA	TGTGCCAGCAGATCGCTCAGGGTGACTAATGAAAAACTGTTTTTT	CASRSLRVTNEKLFF
TRBJ2-2	TRBV6-1	NA	NA	TGTGCCAGCATTGAGGCCGGGGGACGGGGCACCGGGGAGCTGTTTTTT	CASIEAGGRGTGELFF
TRBJ2-1	TRBV24-1	medium-sized	TRBD1	TGTGCCACCAGTGACTCCGGGACAGGACACAATGAGCAGTTCTTC	CATSDSGTGHNEQFF
TRBJ1-2	TRBV7-9	medium-sized	NA	TGTGCCAGCAGCTGGAGGGACCGGGGCCGCTATGGCTACACCTTC	CASSWRDRGRYGYTF
TRBJ2-5	TRBV28	medium-sized	NA	TGTGCCAGCAGATCGCGGCTGGGGAAGACCCAGTACTTC	CASRSRLGKTQYF
TRBJ2-6	TRBV13	many	NA	TGTGCCAGCAGCCCACGGACGGATTACTCTGGGGCCAACGTCCTGACTTTC	CASSPRTDYSGANVLTF
TRBJ2-3	TRBV10-3	many	TRBD2	TGTGCCATCAGTGAGGGACTAGCGGGGGCGGGACCGCAGTATTTT	CAISEGLAGAGPQYF
TRBJ2-3	TRBV7-9	many	NA	TGTGCCAGCAGCTTGGGGGAAGATACGCAGTATTTT	CASSLGEDTQYF
TRBJ1-1	TRBV10-3	NA	NA	TGTGCCATCAGTGAGAAGGTGAACACTGAAGCTTTCTTT	CAISEKVNTEAFF
TRBJ2-1	TRBV6-1	NA	TRBD2	TGTGCCAGCAGCTTGACGCGTGGCGGGAGTGGTGAGCAGTTCTTC	CASSLTRGGSGEQFF
TRBJ2-3	TRBV27	large	TRBD2	TGTGCCAGCAGTTCGACCGGGGCGGGGGCAGATACGCAGTATTTT	CASSSTGAGADTQYF
TRBJ2-5	TRBV11-2	many	NA	TGTGCCAGCAGAGGGATGGGGGCCAATCAAGAGACCCAGTACTTC	CASRGMGANQETQYF
TRBJ2-6	TRBV11-2	NA	TRBD1	TGTGCCAGCAGCGGCCCCGGGACAGGGGCTTTCTCTGGGGCCAACGTCCTGACTTTC	CASSGPGTGAFSGANVLTF
TRBJ1-2	TRBV7-9	medium-sized	NA	TGTGCCAGCAGCTTAGCTATGGGTTTCAACTATGGCTACACCTTC	CASSLAMGFNYGYTF
TRBJ2-7	TRBV20-1	few	TRBD2	TGCAGTGCTAGAGCCCTGGGTAGCGGGGAAGGCGAGCAGTACTTC	CSARALGSGEGEQYF
TRBJ2-3	TRBV2	few	NA	TGTGCCAGCACCCTTACCGTAGCAGGAACGGTCACAGATACTCAGTATTTT	CASTLTVAGTVTDTQYF
TRBJ2-1	TRBV7-3	many	NA	TGTGCCAGCAGCCCAGACGGGGACTACAATGAGCAGTTCTTC	CASSPDGDYNEQFF
TRBJ1-3	TRBV6-5	few	NA	TGTGCCAGCAGTAGGTCGACGGACCATGCTGGAAACACCATATATTTT	CASSRSTDHAGNTIYF
TRBJ1-6	TRBV28	large	NA	TGTGCCAGCAGTTTACCAGGCAATTCACCCCTCCACTTT	CASSLPGNSPLHF
TRBJ2-7	TRBV5-8	NA	TRBD1	TGTGCCAGCAGCTTGTCAGGGGGCGCGGGCGAGCAGTACTTC	CASSLSGGAGEQYF
TRBJ1-2	TRBV7-9	NA	NA	TGTGCCAGCAGCTTAGCCGGGGCCCTGAGTGGCTACACCTTC	CASSLAGALSGYTF
TRBJ1-2	TRBV5-6	many	NA	TGTGCCAGCAGCTTGCTTGTCCAGGGGATGTATGGCTACACCTTC	CASSLLVQGMYGYTF
TRBJ2-1	TRBV10-3	medium-sized	TRBD1	TGTGCCATCAGGGGAGGGACAGGGGCCTACAATGAGCAGTTCTTC	CAIRGGTGAYNEQFF
TRBJ1-1	TRBV20-1	many	NA	TGCAGTGCTAGAGTCCCTCTTCTACCAGGGAACACTGAAGCTTTCTTT	CSARVPLLPGNTEAFF
TRBJ2-1	TRBV6-1	NA	NA	TGTGCCAGCAGGCGGGACTTCTACAATGAGCAGTTCTTC	CASRRDFYNEQFF
TRBJ1-6	TRBV9	NA	TRBD1	TGTGCCAGCAGCGCAGACAGGGGTTTGGGTTCACCCCTCCACTTT	CASSADRGLGSPLHF
TRBJ2-1	TRBV11-2	many	NA	TGTGCCAGCAGCTTAGTACCCGACTCCTACAATGAGCAGTTCTTC	CASSLVPDSYNEQFF
TRBJ2-7	TRBV6-6	NA	NA	TGTGCCAGCAGTTACGTATCAGGGAGCGAGCAGTACTTC	CASSYVSGSEQYF
TRBJ1-2	TRBV10-3	few	NA	TGTGCCATCAGTGAGTCAGCTGAGGGAGGGTATGGCTACACCTTC	CAISESAEGGYGYTF
TRBJ1-2	TRBV7-6	NA	NA	TGTGCCAGCAGCTTAGGTGGGGATGGCTACACCTTC	CASSLGGDGYTF
TRBJ2-1	TRBV20-1	NA	TRBD2	TGCAGTGCCTGGGGGGGTAGGGACTCAATATCCTACAATGAGCATTTCTTC	CSAWGGRDSISYNEHFF
TRBJ1-1	TRBV20-1	NA	TRBD1	TGCAGTCCACAGGGGGCAGGGACTGAAGCTCTCTTT	CSPQGAGTEALF
TRBJ2-7	TRBV20-1	medium-sized	NA	TGCAGTTCAGTGCGCGGCTCCTACGAGCAGTACTTC	CSSVRGSYEQYF
TRBJ2-5	TRBV20-1	NA	NA	TGCAGTGCCCAGGTCGGGGCGGGGTGGCTGGTAGAGACCCAGTACTTC	CSAQVGAGWLVETQYF
TRBJ1-1	TRBV6-1	NA	NA	TGTGCCAGCAGTGAAGTAGGGAGGGACACTGAAGCTTTCTTT	CASSEVGRDTEAFF
TRBJ2-3	TRBV2	medium-sized	NA	TGTGCCAGCAGTGGGGGGGAGGTCGCGCCCGGAACGCAGTATTTT	CASSGGEVAPGTQYF
TRBJ1-5	TRBV12-3/TRBV12-4	medium-sized	NA	TGTGCCAGCACCCCCCGGGGGGGCGATTCTAGCAATCAGCCCCAGCATTTT	CASTPRGGDSSNQPQHF
TRBJ1-1	TRBV12-3/TRBV12-4	large	NA	TGTGCCAGCAGTTTCTTGGGACAGAACACTGAAGCTTTCTTT	CASSFLGQNTEAFF
TRBJ1-4	TRBV6-1	medium-sized	NA	TGTGCCAGCATGGGCGGGACATCTAATGAAAAACTGTTTTTT	CASMGGTSNEKLFF
TRBJ1-1	TRBV12-3/TRBV12-4	NA	NA	TGTGCCAGCAGTTTCGGCTCGACTGAAGCTTTCTTT	CASSFGSTEAFF
TRBJ1-4	TRBV19	NA	NA	TGTGCCAGTAGTTCTAATGAAAAACTGTTTTTT	CASSSNEKLFF
TRBJ2-5	TRBV27	medium-sized	NA	TGTGCCAGCGGCTTGGGGGCTCTCCAAGAGACCCAGTACTTC	CASGLGALQETQYF
TRBJ2-1	TRBV5-4	many	TRBD2	TGTGCCAGCAGCAGACTAGCGGGATTGGATGAGCAGTTCTTC	CASSRLAGLDEQFF
TRBJ2-5	TRBV28	few	NA	TGTGCCAGCAGTTTGCCTATCGGGACCCAGTACTTC	CASSLPIGTQYF
TRBJ2-1	TRBV6-1	NA	NA	TGTGCCAGCGCGTCCAGCAGCTCCTATAATGGGCAGTTCTTC	CASASSSSYNGQFF
TRBJ2-1	TRBV12-3/TRBV12-4	many	NA	TGTGCCAGCAGTTTAAGCGACGGGAGCAACAATGAGCAGTTCTTC	CASSLSDGSNNEQFF
TRBJ1-2	TRBV2	large	NA	TGTGCCAGCAGTGAACGCAACAGGGACTATGGCTACACCTTC	CASSERNRDYGYTF
TRBJ2-7	TRBV5-6	NA	NA	TGTGCCAGCAGCCCCAGAACTGGGGATTTCGCCGAGCAGTACTTC	CASSPRTGDFAEQYF
TRBJ1-1	TRBV29-1	NA	NA	TGCAGCGTTGTTCACAGCCAGAACACTGAAGCTTTCTTT	CSVVHSQNTEAFF
TRBJ1-2	TRBV5-6	many	NA	TGTGCCAGCAGCTTTGTGGGGGCCAATGGCTACACCTTC	CASSFVGANGYTF
TRBJ1-1	TRBV20-1	NA	NA	TGCAGTGCTAGAGAGGGGGGAAGAGGGGGAAACACTGAAGCTTTCTTT	CSAREGGRGGNTEAFF
TRBJ2-2	TRBV9	once	TRBD2	TGTGCCAGCAGCGCGGGAGGACTGACCGGGGAGCTGTTTTTT	CASSAGGLTGELFF
TRBJ2-5	TRBV20-1	many	NA	TGCAGTGCTAGGCCCCTAGGACTCCAAGAGACCCAGTACTTC	CSARPLGLQETQYF